These 2 T cell receptor beta chains share one sample of origin, sequenced in a study of control samples from healthy donors and cancer patients. Only in-frame clones appear in the TCRdb table, and some are missing; sequencing was by immunoSEQ multiplex PCR. The table lists 140,000 to 150,000 clones, around 92% of them singletons. Source material: blood. The source is a man aged 25-40 years in good health.

J is TRBJ2-2 and V is TRBV7-3, with TRBD2 identical over 9 bases. Germline trimming cut 4 bases from V and 1 base from J; bases unmatched to any gene: 10. This CDR3 region has 18 residues. CDR1 SGHTA and CDR2 FQGTGA come from the germline V gene. CDR3 nucleotides: TGTGCCAGCAGCTCTTCTCCCTGGACTAGCGAGAACACCGGGGAGCTGTTTTTT. Translation gives CASSSSPWTSENTGELFF.

This sequence joins TRBV7-8 and TRBJ2-7; weak D call: TRBD2 (7 bases). CDR3 length: 13 residues. The germline V gene encodes CDR1 SGHVS and CDR2 FQNEAQ. The germline V and J ends were trimmed by 5 bases and 2 bases, with 10 bases remaining between them. The CDR3 coding sequence is TGTGCCAGCAGCAACGGGGGGCCCTACGAGCAGTACTTC. Its translation is CASSNGGPYEQYF. Together with reference TRBV7-8 and TRBJ2-7, the CDR3 gives the full variable domain: GAGVSQSPRYKVAKRGQDVALRCDPISGHVSLFWYQQALGQGPEFLTYFQNEAQLDKSGLPSDRFFAERPEGSVSTLKIQRTQQEDSAVYLCASSNGGPYEQYFGPGTRLTVT.